A single sample is the source of the 17 T cell receptor beta chains below, sequenced in a study of prognosis after radiotherapy for stage I lung cancer. Two rounds of multiplex PCR amplified TCR beta CDR3 from genomic DNA. It was primers specific to each TRBV and TRBJ gene that first-round PCR used. TCRdb analysed the multiplex PCR reads with MiXCR anew, one entry per CDR3 protein. The sample includes about 35,000 distinct CDR3 sequences, around 30% seen only once; the top ten take 25% to 30%. The sample was PBMCs, taken before or after stereotactic body radiation therapy (not recorded which). These receptors all stem from a donor over 45 with non-small cell lung cancer.

This clonotype was found a few times. A far larger clone is just one base off, so this is likely a read error. The chain couples TRBV6-5 to TRBJ2-6; no reliable D call. Germline CDR1 is MNHEY and CDR2 is SVGAGI. V was clipped by 2 bases and J by 0 bases, with 2 bases between them. The CDR3 is 14 residues long. DNA of the CDR3: TGTGCCAGCAGTTACCCCTCTGGGGCCAACGTCCTGACTTTC. Amino acid sequence: CASSYPSGANVLTF.

The chain employs TRBV6-2 or TRBV6-3 and TRBJ2-3; no firm D call. CDR3 length: 15 amino acids. Trimming removed 1 base at V and 2 bases at J, with 10 bases between. Germline CDR1 reads MNHEY; CDR2 reads SVGEGT. CDR3 in amino acids: CASSYLARPTDTQYF. DNA of the CDR3: TGTGCCAGCAGTTACTTGGCTAGGCCCACAGATACGCAGTATTTT.

This clonotype has a count of ten or more. CDR3 nucleotide sequence: TGTGCCAGCACTCCACTTGGGGCAGGCGGAGTTTACAATGAGCAGTTCTTC. This encodes CASTPLGAGGVYNEQFF. The chain carries TRBV7-9 and TRBJ2-1; tentatively, D is TRBD1 (5 bases). The V end was cut by 7 bases, the J end by 4 bases, with 23 bases between. The CDR3 contains 17 residues. Germline-derived CDR1 and CDR2 are SEHNR and FQNEAQ (reference sequence).

DNA of the CDR3: TGTGCCAGCAGCAGAAGCGGGGGGGCTTTGATGACCCAGTACTTC. It yields the protein CASSRSGGALMTQYF. The rearrangement uses TRBV2 and TRBJ2-5; TRBD2 agrees at 10 bases. The length of the CDR3 is 15 residues. Per germline, CDR1 SNHLY and CDR2 FYNNEI. The ends lost 6 bases at V and 7 bases at J; junction bases unmatched: 11. The full variable domain, rest sourced from reference TRBV2 and TRBJ2-5, is EPEVTQTPSHQVTQMGQEVILRCVPISNHLYFYWYRQILGQKVEFLVSFYNNEISEKSEIFDDQFSVERPDGSNFTLKIRSTKLEDSAMYFCASSRSGGALMTQYFGPGTRLLVL.

The sample holds many counts of this clonotype. A read error may explain this, as a much larger clone is one base away. This chain joins TRBV5-4 and TRBJ2-7; 8 positions agree with TRBD1. The CDR3 contains 12 residues. Per the germline V gene, CDR1 is SGHNT and CDR2 is YYREEE (reference sequence). V was pared by 4 bases and J by 3 bases, with 0 bases of the junction left unmatched. The CDR3 is CASSGTGYEQYF. In nucleotides, the CDR3 is TGTGCCAGCAGCGGGACAGGCTACGAGCAGTACTTC.

This sequence joins TRBV7-2 and TRBJ1-6; no reliable D call. V lost 2 bases to trimming and J lost 17 bases, with 13 bases between them. The CDR3 is 12 residues long. Germline CDR1 reads SGHTA; CDR2 reads FQGNSA. CDR3 loop: CASSLYVGSIHF. CDR3 nucleotide sequence: TGTGCCAGCAGCTTATATGTGGGATCCATCCACTTT.

There are many counts of this clonotype. The chain combines TRBV7-8 with TRBJ2-1; no definite D call. This CDR3 spans 15 amino acids. The germline V gene has CDR1 SGHVS and CDR2 FQNEAQ. V lost 1 base and J lost 4, with 11 bases in between. In nucleotides, the CDR3 is TGTGCCAGCAGCTTAGGACACCTATCTTACAATGAGCAGTTCTTC. Translating gives CASSLGHLSYNEQFF.

There are many counts of this clonotype. V is TRBV2 and J is TRBJ2-5, with D perhaps matching TRBD1 (5 bases). V was trimmed by 4 bases and J by 1 base, leaving 7 bases between them. Germline V gene sequence: CDR1 SNHLY, CDR2 FYNNEI. CDR3 length: 13 amino acids. For the CDR3, the DNA is TGTGCCAGCAGTGGACAGAGCCAAGAGACCCAGTACTTC. Translation: CASSGQSQETQYF.

Details on this clonotype: The likely explanation is a read error, given a far larger clone one base away. Here the CDR3 reads CASSLQGALLSPLHF. CDR3 nucleotides: TGTGCCAGCAGTTTACAGGGCGCTTTGTTATCACCCCTCCACTTT. V and J are TRBV6-4 and TRBJ1-6, with D possibly being TRBD1 (6 bases). CDR1 and CDR2 from the germline V gene are MRHNA and SNTAGT. The CDR3 consists of 15 residues. Trimming took 5 bases from V and 10 from J, leaving 18 bases between them.

The chain employs TRBV5-4 and TRBJ2-2; possibly TRBD2 for D (5 bases). Germline V gene sequence: CDR1 SGHNT, CDR2 YYREEE (reference sequence). The CDR3 length is 14 residues. Trimming left V 4 bases short and J 6 bases short, with 13 bases between. The CDR3 bases are TGTGCCAGCAGCCCCTCCGGACTGGCCGGGGAGCTGTTTTTT. Its translation is CASSPSGLAGELFF.

The table lists this clonotype with many counts. This chain connects TRBV20-1 to TRBJ2-1; no firm D call. Germline CDR1 is DFQATT and CDR2 is SNEGSKA (reference sequence). This CDR3 comprises 14 residues. V shed 1 base and J shed 8 bases, with 15 bases lying between them. CDR3 sequence: CSARGSYGGDEQFF. The CDR3 bases are TGCAGTGCTAGAGGGTCCTACGGCGGCGATGAGCAGTTCTTC.

The chain uses TRBV28 and TRBJ1-2; no clear D. Trimming shortened V by 7 bases and J by 4 bases, and 10 bases separated the two germline ends. This CDR3 contains 12 residues. Germline lookup yields CDR1 MDHEN and CDR2 SYDVKM. The CDR3, as DNA: TGTGCCAGCACCTCAGCGAGCTATGGCTACACCTTC. Its protein is CASTSASYGYTF.

This sequence joins TRBV5-4 and TRBJ2-3; no firm D call. Per germline, CDR1 SGHNT and CDR2 YYREEE (reference sequence). Trimming shortened V by 6 bases and J by 2 bases, and 13 bases separated the two germline ends. The CDR3 has 14 amino acids. In DNA, the CDR3 is TGTGCCAGCACGCCAGCTGGGTCCACAGATACGCAGTATTTT. This gives the protein CASTPAGSTDTQYF.

This clonotype was recorded many times. The chain uses TRBV20-1 and TRBJ1-6, with D perhaps matching TRBD1 (6 bases). Germline loops: CDR1 DFQATT, CDR2 SNEGSKA (reference sequence). The CDR3 totals 15 residues. Trimming removed 3 bases at V and 4 bases at J, with 13 bases between. CDR3 residues: CSARAPGDYNSPLHF. The CDR3 DNA sequence: TGCAGTGCTAGGGCTCCAGGGGATTATAATTCACCCCTCCACTTT.

This clonotype was recorded a few times. A far larger clone is just one base off, so this is likely a read error. The chain recombines TRBV6-4 with TRBJ2-3, with D unclear. There are 13 residues in the CDR3. CDR1 and CDR2 from the germline V gene are MRHNA and SNTAGT. The DNA for the CDR3 is TGTGCCAGCAGTTACTTCCTAGGAGATACGAAGTATTTT. Translated: CASSYFLGDTKYF.

The count of this clonotype is one. The chain couples TRBV5-4 to TRBJ2-7, with 12 bases aligning to TRBD2. With V trimmed by 0 bases and J by 2 bases, 6 bases remained unmatched. This CDR3 has 17 amino acids. Per germline, CDR1 SGHNT and CDR2 YYREEE (reference sequence). The CDR3 sequence: CASSLATSGGGTYEQYF. The CDR3 DNA is TGTGCCAGCAGCTTGGCGACTAGCGGGGGCGGAACCTACGAGCAGTACTTC.

This clonotype appeared a few times. This may be a read error, as it is one base from a much larger clone. The chain uses TRBV27 and TRBJ1-1, with 7 bases fitting TRBD1. The CDR3 is 16 residues long. CDR1 and CDR2 (germline): MNHEY, SMNVEV (reference sequence). CDR3 residues: CASSLFRGQGNTEALF. The CDR3, as DNA: TGTGCCAGCAGTTTATTTAGGGGGCAAGGAAACACTGAAGCTCTCTTT.